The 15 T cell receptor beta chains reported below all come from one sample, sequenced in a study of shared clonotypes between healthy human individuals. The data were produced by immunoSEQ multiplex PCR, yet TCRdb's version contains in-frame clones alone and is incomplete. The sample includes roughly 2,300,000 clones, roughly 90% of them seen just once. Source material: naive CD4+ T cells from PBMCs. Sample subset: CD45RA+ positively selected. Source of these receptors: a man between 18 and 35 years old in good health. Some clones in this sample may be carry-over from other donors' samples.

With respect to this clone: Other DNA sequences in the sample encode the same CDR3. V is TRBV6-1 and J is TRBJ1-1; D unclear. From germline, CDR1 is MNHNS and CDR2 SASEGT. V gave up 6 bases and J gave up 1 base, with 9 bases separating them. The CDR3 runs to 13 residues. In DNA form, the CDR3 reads TGTGCCAGCAGGCTGACGGGGAACACTGAAGCTTTCTTT. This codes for CASRLTGNTEAFF.

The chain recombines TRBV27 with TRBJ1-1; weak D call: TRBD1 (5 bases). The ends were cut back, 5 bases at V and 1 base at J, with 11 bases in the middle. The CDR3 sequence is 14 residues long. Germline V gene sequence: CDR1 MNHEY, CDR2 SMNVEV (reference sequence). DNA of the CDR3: TGTGCCAGCAGTACCGCGGGGGGGAACACTGAAGCTTTCTTT. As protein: CASSTAGGNTEAFF.

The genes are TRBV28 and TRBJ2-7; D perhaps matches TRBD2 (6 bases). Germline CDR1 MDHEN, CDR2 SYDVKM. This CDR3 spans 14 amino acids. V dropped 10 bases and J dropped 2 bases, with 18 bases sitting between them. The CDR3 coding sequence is TGTGCCACAATCAGAGGAGGGCGGACCTACGAGCAGTACTTC. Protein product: CATIRGGRTYEQYF. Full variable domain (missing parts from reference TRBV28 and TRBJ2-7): DVKVTQSSRYLVKRTGEKVFLECVQDMDHENMFWYRQDPGLGLRLIYFSYDVKMKEKGDIPEGYSVSREKKERFSLILESASTNQTSMYLCATIRGGRTYEQYFGPGTRLTVT.

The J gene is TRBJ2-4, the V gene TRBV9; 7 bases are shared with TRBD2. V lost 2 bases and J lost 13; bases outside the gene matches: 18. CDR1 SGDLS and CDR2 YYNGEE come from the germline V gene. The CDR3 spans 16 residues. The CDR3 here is CASSVGGAGTQEGQYF. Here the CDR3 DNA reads TGTGCCAGCAGCGTGGGAGGGGCGGGCACCCAAGAGGGCCAGTACTTC.

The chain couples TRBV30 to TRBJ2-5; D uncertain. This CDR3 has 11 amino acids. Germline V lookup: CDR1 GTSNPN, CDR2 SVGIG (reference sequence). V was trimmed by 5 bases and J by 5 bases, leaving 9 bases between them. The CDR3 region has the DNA TGTGCCTGGCTATATCGCGAGACCCAGTACTTC. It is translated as CAWLYRETQYF.

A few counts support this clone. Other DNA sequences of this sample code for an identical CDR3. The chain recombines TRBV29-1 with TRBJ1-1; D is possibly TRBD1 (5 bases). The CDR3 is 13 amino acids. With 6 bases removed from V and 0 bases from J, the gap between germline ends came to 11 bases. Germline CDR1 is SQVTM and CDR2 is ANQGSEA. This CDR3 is CSVQGVMNTEAFF. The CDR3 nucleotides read TGCAGCGTGCAAGGGGTTATGAACACTGAAGCTTTCTTT.

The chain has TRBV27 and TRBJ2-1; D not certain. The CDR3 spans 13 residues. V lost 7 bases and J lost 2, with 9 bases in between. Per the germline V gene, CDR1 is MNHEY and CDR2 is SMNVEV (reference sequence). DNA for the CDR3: TGTGCCAGCACACCAAAGACCTACAATGAGCAGTTCTTC. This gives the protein CASTPKTYNEQFF.

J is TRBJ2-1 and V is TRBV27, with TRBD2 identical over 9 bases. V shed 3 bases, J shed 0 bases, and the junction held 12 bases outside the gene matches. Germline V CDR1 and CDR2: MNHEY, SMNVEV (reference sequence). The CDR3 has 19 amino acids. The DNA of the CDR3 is TGTGCCAGCAGTTTTTGGGAAGCGGGAGGTACCATCTCCTACAATGAGCAGTTCTTC. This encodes CASSFWEAGGTISYNEQFF.

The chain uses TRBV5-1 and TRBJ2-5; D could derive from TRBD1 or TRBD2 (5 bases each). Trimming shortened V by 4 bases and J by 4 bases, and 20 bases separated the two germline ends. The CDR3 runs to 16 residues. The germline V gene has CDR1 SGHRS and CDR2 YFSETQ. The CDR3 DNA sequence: TGCGCCAGCAGCGGGACGATCGGCGTATTGGGAGAGACCCAGTACTTC. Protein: CASSGTIGVLGETQYF.

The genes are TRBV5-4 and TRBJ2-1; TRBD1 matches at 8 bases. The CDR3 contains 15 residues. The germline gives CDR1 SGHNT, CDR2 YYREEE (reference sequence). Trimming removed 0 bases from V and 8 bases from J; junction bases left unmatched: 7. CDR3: CASSLGQGIYDEQFF. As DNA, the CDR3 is TGTGCCAGCAGCTTGGGACAGGGGATTTACGATGAGCAGTTCTTC.

CDR3 region: CASSSKQGDWTEAFF. The CDR3 DNA sequence: TGTGCCAGCAGTTCTAAACAGGGTGATTGGACTGAAGCTTTCTTT. The chain couples TRBV5-4 to TRBJ1-1, with D possibly TRBD1 on 6 matching bases. V was shortened by 5 bases and J by 5 bases, with 19 bases between the two germline ends. The germline V gene encodes CDR1 SGHNT and CDR2 YYREEE (reference sequence). The CDR3 is made up of 15 amino acids.

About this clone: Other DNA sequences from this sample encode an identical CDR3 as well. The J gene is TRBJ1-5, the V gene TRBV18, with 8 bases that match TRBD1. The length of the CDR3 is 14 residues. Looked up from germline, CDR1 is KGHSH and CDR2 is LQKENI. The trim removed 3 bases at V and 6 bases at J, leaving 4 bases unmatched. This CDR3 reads CASSPGTGGQPQHF. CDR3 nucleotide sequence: TGTGCCAGCTCACCTGGGACAGGCGGTCAGCCCCAGCATTTT.

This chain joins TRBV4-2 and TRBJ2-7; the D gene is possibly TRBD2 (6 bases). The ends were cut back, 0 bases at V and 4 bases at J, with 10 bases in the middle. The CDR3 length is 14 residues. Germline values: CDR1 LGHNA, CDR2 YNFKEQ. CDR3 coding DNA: TGTGCCAGCAGCCAAGAAAGAGGGACTTACGAGCAGTACTTC. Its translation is CASSQERGTYEQYF.

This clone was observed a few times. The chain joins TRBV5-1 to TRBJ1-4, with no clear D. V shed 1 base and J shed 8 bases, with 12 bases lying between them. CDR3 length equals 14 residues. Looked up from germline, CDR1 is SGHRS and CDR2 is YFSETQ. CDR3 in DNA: TGCGCCAGCAGCTTGTCCTCTGGGCCGGAAAAACTGTTTTTT. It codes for CASSLSSGPEKLFF.

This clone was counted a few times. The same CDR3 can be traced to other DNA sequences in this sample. Here the CDR3 DNA reads TGCGCCAGCAGCTTCGGACTGAGCACAGATACGCAGTATTTT. Its protein is CASSFGLSTDTQYF. The V and J genes are TRBV5-1 and TRBJ2-3; D is perhaps TRBD2 (5 bases). V shed 2 bases and J shed 0 bases, with 7 bases lying between them. The CDR3 is 14 amino acids. The V gene's germline CDR1 is SGHRS and CDR2 YFSETQ.